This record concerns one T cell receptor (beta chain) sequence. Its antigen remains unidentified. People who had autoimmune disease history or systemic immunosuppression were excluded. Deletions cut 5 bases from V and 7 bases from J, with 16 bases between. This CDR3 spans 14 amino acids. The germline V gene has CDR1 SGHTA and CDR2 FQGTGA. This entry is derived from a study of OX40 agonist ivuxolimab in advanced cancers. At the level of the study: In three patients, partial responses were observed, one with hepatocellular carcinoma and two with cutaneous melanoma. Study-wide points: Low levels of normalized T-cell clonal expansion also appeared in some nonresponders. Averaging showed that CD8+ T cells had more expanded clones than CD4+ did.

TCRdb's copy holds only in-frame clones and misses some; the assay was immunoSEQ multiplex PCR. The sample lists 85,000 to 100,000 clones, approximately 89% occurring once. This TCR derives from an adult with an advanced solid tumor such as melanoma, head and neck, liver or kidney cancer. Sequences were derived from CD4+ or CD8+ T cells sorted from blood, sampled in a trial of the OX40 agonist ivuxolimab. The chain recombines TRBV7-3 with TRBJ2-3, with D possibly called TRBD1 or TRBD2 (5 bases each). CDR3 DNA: TGTGCCAGCAGCATCCGGGACGGATCGCATACGCAGTATTTT. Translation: CASSIRDGSHTQYF.